The 8 T cell receptor beta chains given below trace back to one sample, sequenced in a study of Ad26.COV2.S vaccination and SARS-CoV-2 variants. Using immunoSEQ multiplex PCR, the repertoire was profiled, and TCRdb retains in-frame clones only, with some absent. Of around 320,000 clones in the sample, 85% were seen once. Treatment: roughly 19 received Ad26.COV2.S at low or high dose, single or two shots; five or six received placebo; per-sample allocation not given. Collection of the samples took place on day 63 after the first injection of vaccine or placebo. The sample consisted of peripheral blood, taken in a trial of Ad26.COV2.S vaccine versus placebo. The source of these receptors is a person between 18 and 65 years old who received the Ad26.COV2.S COVID-19 vaccine or a placebo.

This clone was seen only a few times. The chain uses TRBV24-1 and TRBJ2-3, with D perhaps being TRBD1 or TRBD2 (5 bases each). This CDR3 contains 14 residues. With 4 bases removed from V and 6 bases from J, the gap between germline ends came to 13 bases. The germline V gene encodes CDR1 KGHDR and CDR2 SFDVKD. CDR3 amino acids: CATSEYGTSDTQYF. The CDR3 DNA sequence: TGTGCCACCAGTGAGTACGGGACCTCCGATACGCAGTATTTT.

V is TRBV5-6 and J is TRBJ2-3, with TRBD2 identical over 10 bases. The CDR3 length is 15 residues. Trimming at V came to 4 bases and at J to 6 bases, leaving 8 bases not matched to a gene. From germline, CDR1 is SGHDT and CDR2 YYEEEE. This CDR3 reads CASSASGGAWDTQYF. CDR3 nucleotides: TGTGCCAGCAGCGCCAGCGGGGGGGCCTGGGATACGCAGTATTTT.

This chain links TRBV6-5 with TRBJ1-3; D ambiguous. CDR1 and CDR2 from the germline V gene are MNHEY and SVGAGI. V lost 11 bases and J 0 bases, leaving 14 bases between the germline ends. CDR3 length: 14 residues. The CDR3 DNA reads as TGTGCCGTTCCAGACCCTTCCTCTGGAAACACCATATATTTT. Its translation: CAVPDPSSGNTIYF.

The chain couples TRBV4-2 to TRBJ2-7, with TRBD2 matching over 8 bases. With V trimmed by 2 bases and J by 4 bases, 7 bases remained unmatched. CDR3 size: 15 residues. CDR1 and CDR2 from the germline V gene are LGHNA and YNFKEQ. CDR3 nucleotide sequence: TGTGCCAGCAGCCAAATGTACGGGGGGGCGTACGAGCAGTACTTC. The encoded protein is CASSQMYGGAYEQYF.

The rearrangement uses TRBV6-1 and TRBJ2-5; either TRBD1 or TRBD2 may fit D (6 bases each). There are 19 residues in the CDR3. Trimming removed 0 bases at V and 6 bases at J, with 26 bases between. Germline CDR1 reads MNHNS; CDR2 reads SASEGT. CDR3 sequence: CASSEAQISLGGQGQTQYF. CDR3 DNA: TGTGCCAGCAGTGAAGCGCAAATTTCGTTGGGGGGCCAGGGGCAGACCCAGTACTTC.

This clone was observed once. CDR3 DNA sequence: TGCGCCAGCAGCTTGTCAGGGTCCAATGGCTACACCTTC. This codes for CASSLSGSNGYTF. The chain is built from TRBV5-1 and TRBJ1-2, with a possible D match to TRBD1 (5 bases). Germline V lookup: CDR1 SGHRS, CDR2 YFSETQ. Trimming took off 1 base at V and 6 bases at J, with 10 bases between the two ends. The CDR3 contains 13 residues.

In this sample, this clone turned up a few times. The chain combines TRBV2 with TRBJ2-5; D unclear. Germline-derived CDR1 and CDR2 are SNHLY and FYNNEI. The CDR3 loop spans 12 amino acids. V was shortened by 6 bases and J by 4 bases, with 9 bases between the two germline ends. The CDR3 region is CASRPFRETQYF. The CDR3 coding sequence is TGTGCCAGCAGGCCCTTTAGAGAGACCCAGTACTTC.

This chain uses TRBV10-3 with TRBJ2-5; D gene unclear. CDR1 and CDR2 (germline): ENHRY, SYGVKD. This CDR3 spans 10 amino acids. Trimming left V 8 bases short and J 5 bases short, with 6 bases between. The CDR3: CAIGTETQYF. CDR3 DNA: TGTGCCATCGGAACCGAGACCCAGTACTTC.